Below, 13 T cell receptor beta chains from the same sample are listed, as sequenced in a study of regulatory T cells in long-lasting Graves disease. CDR3 regions were amplified by Arm-PCR using iRepertoire HTBI primers to build TCR beta libraries. TCRdb passed the multiplex PCR reads through MiXCR, listing each CDR3 protein once. The repertoire has roughly 410,000 distinct CDR3 sequences, 15% of them found once; the top ten carry approximately 7.8%. Stated time point: newly diagnosed GD, antithyroid drugs for less than 3 months. The TCR library was made from RNA that had been extracted from PBMCs in TRIzol. The same specimen was also included in a second study, on T cells in Graves' hyperthyroidism and ophthalmopathy.

Specimen: peripheral blood mononuclear cells (PBMCs), collected at new diagnosis, from a patient treated with antithyroid drugs. These receptor sequences come from a woman aged 40 to 50 with Graves disease.

V is TRBV12-5 and J is TRBJ1-4, with no clear D. Germline assignment: CDR1 LGHNT and CDR2 FRNRAP. Trimming shortened V by 0 bases and J by 3 bases, and 14 bases separated the two germline ends. The length of the CDR3 is 17 residues. CDR3: CASGLVATGTPNEKLFF. CDR3 coding DNA: TGTGCTAGTGGTTTGGTGGCTACCGGAACCCCTAATGAAAAACTGTTTTTT. The variable domain in full, completed from reference TRBV12-5 and TRBJ1-4, reads DARVTQTPRHKVTEMGQEVTMRCQPILGHNTVFWYRQTMMQGLELLAYFRNRAPLDDSGMPKDRFSAEMPDATLATLKIQPSEPRDSAVYFCASGLVATGTPNEKLFFGSGTQLSVL.

The chain links TRBV20-1 to TRBJ2-7, with TRBD2 matching over 12 bases. Germline V gene sequence: CDR1 DFQATT, CDR2 SNEGSKA (reference sequence). The CDR3 loop spans 13 amino acids. Losses at the gene ends were 5 bases for V and 4 bases for J; bases not matched to a gene: 3. This CDR3 reads CSASLAGGYEQYF. DNA of the CDR3: TGCAGTGCTTCGCTAGCGGGAGGGTACGAGCAGTACTTC.

The sample holds many counts of this clonotype. V usage is TRBV10-3 and J usage is TRBJ2-6; D possibly corresponds to TRBD2 (5 bases). Germline CDR1 is ENHRY and CDR2 is SYGVKD. There are 18 residues in the CDR3. Trimming removed 0 bases from V and 1 base from J, with 13 bases in between. The CDR3 loop reads CAISESILRESGANVLTF. The DNA of the CDR3 is TGTGCCATCAGTGAGTCGATCCTGAGGGAGTCTGGGGCCAACGTCCTGACTTTC.

The J gene is TRBJ2-7, the V gene TRBV19; 8 bases fit TRBD2. The CDR3 loop spans 15 amino acids. Germline loops: CDR1 LNHDA, CDR2 SQIVND (reference sequence). J lost 1 base, V lost 6 bases, and 8 bases had no gene match. CDR3 sequence: CASRKTTSESYEQYF. The DNA for the CDR3 is TGTGCCAGTAGGAAAACGACTAGCGAATCCTACGAGCAGTACTTC.

This clonotype has at least ten counts. V gene TRBV27 combines with J gene TRBJ2-1, with 12 positions matching TRBD1. The CDR3 sequence is 13 residues long. J lost 14 bases, V lost 3 bases, and 5 bases had no gene match. Germline V gene data show CDR1 as MNHEY and CDR2 as SMNVEV (reference sequence). The CDR3 here is CASSLGQGAMEFF. CDR3 bases: TGTGCCAGCAGTTTGGGACAGGGGGCGATGGAGTTCTTC.

This chain uses TRBV11-2 with TRBJ2-3; a weak D match, TRBD2 (6 bases). The CDR3 spans 17 residues. Trimming took off 4 bases at V and 7 bases at J, with 24 bases between the two ends. CDR1 and CDR2 from the germline V gene are SGHAT and FQNNGV. The CDR3 DNA follows: TGTGCCAGCAGCTCTCAAACGACCTGGGGAGGAGTAAATACGCAGTATTTT. It specifies CASSSQTTWGGVNTQYF. Drawing the rest from reference TRBV11-2 and TRBJ2-3, the complete variable domain is EAGVAQSPRYKIIEKRQSVAFWCNPISGHATLYWYQQILGQGPKLLIQFQNNGVVDDSQLPKDRFSAERLKGVDSTLKIQPAKLEDSAVYLCASSSQTTWGGVNTQYFGPGTRLTVL.

This clonotype has ten or more counts. The chain is built from TRBV14 and TRBJ1-1, with D unclear. The CDR3 consists of 16 residues. Germline loops: CDR1 SGHDN, CDR2 FVKESK. Deletions cut 4 bases from V and 0 bases from J, with 15 bases between. The CDR3 nucleotides are TGTGCCAGCAGCCTCAGAACCGGGCCCGTGAACACTGAAGCTTTCTTT. Residues: CASSLRTGPVNTEAFF.

This clonotype was detected ten times or more. The rearrangement joins TRBV13 to TRBJ2-3; D uncertain. The CDR3 length is 17 residues. The ends were cut back, 3 bases at V and 6 bases at J, with 22 bases in the middle. Germline V gene lookup returns CDR1 PRHDT and CDR2 FYEKMQ (reference sequence). CDR3 sequence reads: CASSFSAAPDLLDTQYF. CDR3 sequence (DNA): TGTGCCAGCAGCTTTTCGGCAGCACCCGATCTTCTGGATACGCAGTATTTT.

The table lists this clonotype with many counts. The chain carries TRBV7-9 and TRBJ2-7, with 7 bases identical to TRBD1. Germline V gene sequence: CDR1 SEHNR, CDR2 FQNEAQ (reference sequence). The CDR3 is 15 amino acids. The junction had 6 bases not matched to a gene; V was cut back by 4 bases and J by 0 bases. The CDR3 loop is CASSSDRESSYEQYF. Here the CDR3 DNA reads TGTGCCAGCAGCTCCGACAGGGAGAGCTCCTACGAGCAGTACTTC.

This clonotype turned up a few times. The rearrangement links TRBV4-2 to TRBJ1-2, with a possible D match to TRBD1 (5 bases). The V gene's germline CDR1 is LGHNA and CDR2 YNFKEQ. The CDR3 has 12 residues. V lost 0 bases, J lost 10 bases, and 9 bases lay in between. As DNA, the CDR3 is TGTGCCAGCAGCCAAGACAGGGCCTCCTACACCTTC. Encoded protein: CASSQDRASYTF.

V is TRBV20-1 and J is TRBJ2-1; 13 nucleotides align to TRBD2. CDR1 DFQATT and CDR2 SNEGSKA come from the germline V gene (reference sequence). The CDR3 spans 20 residues. The trim removed 2 bases at V and 0 bases at J, leaving 13 bases unmatched. Here the CDR3 DNA reads TGCAGTGCTAGAAAGGTATTTGGGACTAGCGGGGACACCTCCTACAATGAGCAGTTCTTC. Protein product: CSARKVFGTSGDTSYNEQFF.

This clonotype was found many times. The chain combines TRBV28 with TRBJ2-4; D gene ambiguous. V was clipped by 6 bases and J by 0 bases, with 12 bases between them. CDR1 is MDHEN, CDR2 SYDVKM, per germline. This CDR3 has 15 amino acids. The CDR3 loop is CASSSTPTAKNIQYF. The CDR3 coding sequence is TGTGCCAGCAGCTCGACACCGACAGCCAAAAACATTCAGTACTTC.

This clonotype was observed at least ten times. The chain combines TRBV2 with TRBJ2-3; the match to TRBD2 covers 11 bases. This CDR3 is 16 amino acids long. Trimming cost V 6 bases and J 5 bases; bases outside gene matches: 10. Germline values: CDR1 SNHLY, CDR2 FYNNEI. The CDR3 DNA is TGTGCCAGCAGGAGATATAGCGGGAGGGCCGGAGATACGCAGTATTTT. Protein product: CASRRYSGRAGDTQYF. Complete variable domain (other parts from reference TRBV2 and TRBJ2-3): EPEVTQTPSHQVTQMGQEVILRCVPISNHLYFYWYRQILGQKVEFLVSFYNNEISEKSEIFDDQFSVERPDGSNFTLKIRSTKLEDSAMYFCASRRYSGRAGDTQYFGPGTRLTVL.